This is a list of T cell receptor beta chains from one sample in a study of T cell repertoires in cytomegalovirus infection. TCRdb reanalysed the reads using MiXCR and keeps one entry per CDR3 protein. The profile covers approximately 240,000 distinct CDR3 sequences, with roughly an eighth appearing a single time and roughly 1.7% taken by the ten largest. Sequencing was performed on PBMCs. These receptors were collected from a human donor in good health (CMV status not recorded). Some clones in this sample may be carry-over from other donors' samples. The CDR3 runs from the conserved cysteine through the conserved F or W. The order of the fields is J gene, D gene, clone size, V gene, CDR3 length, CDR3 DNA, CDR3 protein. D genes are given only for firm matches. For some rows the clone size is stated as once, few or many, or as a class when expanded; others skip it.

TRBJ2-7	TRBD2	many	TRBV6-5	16	TGTGCCAGCAGTTACGGGATAGCGGGAGGATCCTACGAGCAGTACTTC	CASSYGIAGGSYEQYF
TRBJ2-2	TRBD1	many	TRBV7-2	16	TGTGCCAGCAGCTTGGCAGGGACAGCGAACACCGGGGAGCTGTTTTTT	CASSLAGTANTGELFF
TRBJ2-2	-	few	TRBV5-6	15	TGTGCCAGCAGCGCCGTGGGCGGCAACACCGGGGAGCTGTTTTTT	CASSAVGGNTGELFF
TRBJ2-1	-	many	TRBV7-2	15	TGTGCCAGCAGCTTAGAAGGCAGGTTAGTGGATGAGCAGTTCTTC	CASSLEGRLVDEQFF
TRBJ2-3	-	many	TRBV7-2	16	TGTGCCAGCAGCTTAGGGTCTGTCGTTAGGGCAGATACGCAGTATTTT	CASSLGSVVRADTQYF
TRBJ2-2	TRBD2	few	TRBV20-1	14	TGCAGTGCAGGGGTAGCGGGAACGGGCGGGGAGCTGTTTTTT	CSAGVAGTGGELFF
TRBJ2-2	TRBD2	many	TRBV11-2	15	TGTGCCAGCAGCTTCACGACTAGCGGTACCGGGGAGCTGTTTTTT	CASSFTTSGTGELFF
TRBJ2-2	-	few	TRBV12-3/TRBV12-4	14	TGTGCCAGCGGCCGGGCCGGGAACACCGGGGAGCTGTTTTTT	CASGRAGNTGELFF
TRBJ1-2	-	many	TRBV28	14	TGTGCCAGCAGTTTATCCCCAGGGTTGAGGGGCTACACCTTC	CASSLSPGLRGYTF
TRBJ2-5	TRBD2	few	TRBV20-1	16	TGCAGTGCCCGGGGACTAGCTTCGGGCACACAAGAGACCCAGTACTTC	CSARGLASGTQETQYF
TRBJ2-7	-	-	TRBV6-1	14	TGTGCCAGCAGCTACGACGTGGGTGGCTACGAGCAGTACTTC	CASSYDVGGYEQYF